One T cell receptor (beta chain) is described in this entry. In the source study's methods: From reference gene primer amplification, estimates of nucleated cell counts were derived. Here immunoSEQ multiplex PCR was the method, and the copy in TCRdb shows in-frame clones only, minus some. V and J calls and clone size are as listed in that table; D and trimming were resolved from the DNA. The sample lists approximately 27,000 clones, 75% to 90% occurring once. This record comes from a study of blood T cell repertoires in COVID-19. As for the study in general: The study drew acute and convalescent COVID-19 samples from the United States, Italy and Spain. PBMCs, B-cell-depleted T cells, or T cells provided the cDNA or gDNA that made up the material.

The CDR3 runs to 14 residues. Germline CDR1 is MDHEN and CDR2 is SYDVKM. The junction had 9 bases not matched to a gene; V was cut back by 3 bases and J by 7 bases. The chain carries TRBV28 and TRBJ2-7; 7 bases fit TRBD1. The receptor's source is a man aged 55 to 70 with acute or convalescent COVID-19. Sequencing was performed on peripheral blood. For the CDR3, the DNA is TGTGCCAGCAGTTTCTTAGACAGGGCGGTTGAGCAGTACTTC. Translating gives CASSFLDRAVEQYF.